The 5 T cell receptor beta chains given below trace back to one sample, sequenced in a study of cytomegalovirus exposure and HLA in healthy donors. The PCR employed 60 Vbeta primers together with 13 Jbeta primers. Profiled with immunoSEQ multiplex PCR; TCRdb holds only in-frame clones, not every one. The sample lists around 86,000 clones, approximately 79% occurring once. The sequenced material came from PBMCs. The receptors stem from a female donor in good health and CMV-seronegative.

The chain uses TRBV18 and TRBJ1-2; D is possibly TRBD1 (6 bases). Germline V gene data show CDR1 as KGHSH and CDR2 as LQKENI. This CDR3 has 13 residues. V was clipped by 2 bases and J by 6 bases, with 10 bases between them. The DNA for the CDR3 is TGTGCCAGCTCACCAGGGCAGGGGAATGGCTACACCTTC. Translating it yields CASSPGQGNGYTF. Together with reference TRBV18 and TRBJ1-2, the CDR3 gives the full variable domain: NAGVMQNPRHLVRRRGQEARLRCSPMKGHSHVYWYRQLPEEGLKFMVYLQKENIIDESGMPKERFSAEFPKEGPSILRIQQVVRGDSAAYFCASSPGQGNGYTFGSGTRLTVV.

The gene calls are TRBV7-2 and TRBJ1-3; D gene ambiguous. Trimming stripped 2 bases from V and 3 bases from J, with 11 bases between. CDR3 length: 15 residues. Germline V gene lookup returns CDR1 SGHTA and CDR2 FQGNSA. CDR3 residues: CASSLWRSLGNTIYF. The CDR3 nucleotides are TGTGCCAGCAGCTTATGGAGATCCCTTGGAAACACCATATATTTT.

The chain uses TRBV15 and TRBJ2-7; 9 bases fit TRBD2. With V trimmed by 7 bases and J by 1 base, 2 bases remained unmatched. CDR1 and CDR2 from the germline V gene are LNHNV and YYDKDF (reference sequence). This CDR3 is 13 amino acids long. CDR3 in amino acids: CATKTSGSYEQYF. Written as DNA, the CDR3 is TGTGCCACCAAGACTAGCGGTTCCTACGAGCAGTACTTC.

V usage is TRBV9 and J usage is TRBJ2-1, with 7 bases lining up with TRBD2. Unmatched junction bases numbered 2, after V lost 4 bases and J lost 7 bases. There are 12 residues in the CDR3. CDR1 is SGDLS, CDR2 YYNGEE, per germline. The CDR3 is CASSLSGNEQFF. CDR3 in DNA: TGTGCCAGCAGCCTTAGCGGGAATGAGCAGTTCTTC.

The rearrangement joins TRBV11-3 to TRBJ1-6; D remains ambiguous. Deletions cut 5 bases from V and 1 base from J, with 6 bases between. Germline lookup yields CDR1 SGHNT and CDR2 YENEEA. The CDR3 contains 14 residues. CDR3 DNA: TGTGCCAGCAGCCGTAATTCCTATAATTCACCCCTCCACTTT. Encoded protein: CASSRNSYNSPLHF. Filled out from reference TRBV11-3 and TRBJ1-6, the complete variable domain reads EAGVVQSPRYKIIEKKQPVAFWCNPISGHNTLYWYLQNLGQGPELLIRYENEEAVDDSQLPKDRFSAERLKGVDSTLKIQPAELGDSAVYLCASSRNSYNSPLHFGNGTRLTVT.